The 5 T cell receptor beta chains below all came from one sample that was sequenced in a study of T cells of healthy individuals. TCRdb reprocessed the 5' RACE reads via MiXCR and lists one record per CDR3 protein. The top ten clones hold around 6.5% of a sample with over 95,000 distinct CDR3 sequences, roughly 18% of them seen once. The receptor set was obtained from a human donor in good health.

This clonotype was observed a handful of times. The chain is built from TRBV18 and TRBJ1-3, with a weak D call TRBD1 (6 bases). CDR1 and CDR2 (germline): KGHSH, LQKENI. The CDR3 contains 16 residues. Trimming removed 0 bases from V and 4 bases from J, with 13 bases in between. The CDR3 region has the DNA TGTGCCAGCTCACCACCTACAGGGTATGCCGGAAACACCATATATTTT. Protein product: CASSPPTGYAGNTIYF.

This clonotype was detected once. The chain is built from TRBV20-1 and TRBJ2-7; D is perhaps TRBD1 (6 bases). CDR1 and CDR2 from the germline V gene are DFQATT and SNEGSKA (reference sequence). Trimming removed 6 bases at V and 5 bases at J, with 23 bases between. The CDR3 spans 15 residues. The CDR3 protein is CSATDPGAVLNEQYF. CDR3 nucleotides: TGCAGTGCAACCGACCCAGGGGCTGTTTTAAACGAGCAGTACTTC.

This clonotype was recorded many times. CDR3 loop: CASSLSQGHQPQHF. The CDR3 region has the DNA TGTGCCAGCAGTTTATCGCAGGGGCATCAGCCCCAGCATTTT. The chain employs TRBV27 and TRBJ1-5; D may be TRBD1 (6 bases). The germline V and J ends were trimmed by 0 bases and 5 bases, with 8 bases remaining between them. This CDR3 has 14 residues. CDR1 is MNHEY and CDR2 is SMNVEV in the germline V gene (reference sequence).

The chain is built from TRBV4-1 and TRBJ2-3; D gene ambiguous. Germline assignment: CDR1 MGHRA and CDR2 YSYEKL. The CDR3 length is 17 residues. The V end was cut by 0 bases, the J end by 0 bases, with 13 bases between. CDR3 amino acids: CASSQDLNKASTDTQYF. DNA of the CDR3: TGCGCCAGCAGCCAAGATTTAAACAAGGCGAGCACAGATACGCAGTATTTT.

This clonotype has more than one count but fewer than ten. CDR3 in DNA: TGTGCCAGCAGCGCCTTATCCTACGTAGAGACCCAGTACTTC. Translation gives CASSALSYVETQYF. The chain recombines TRBV9 with TRBJ2-5; D remains unclear. The CDR3 has 14 residues. The V gene's germline CDR1 is SGDLS and CDR2 YYNGEE. Trimming cost V 3 bases and J 4 bases, with 13 bases left between them.